A selection of T cell receptor beta chains follows, all from one sample in a study of blood T cells in healthy people across ages. Via MiXCR, TCRdb re-called the 5' RACE reads, giving one row per CDR3 protein. The repertoire holds about 2 million distinct CDR3 sequences, with 49% as singletons. The sequenced sample was blood. These receptor sequences come from a woman aged 40 to 50 in good health. Both conserved end residues are trimmed from each CDR3. Fields, in order: V gene, D gene, CDR3 protein. A D gene is named only where the DNA matches it firmly.

TRBV9	TRBD1	ASSPTGQGSYYYGYT
TRBV7-8	NA	ASSSNRVGTDTQY
TRBV6-4	NA	ASSSLPNVEQF
TRBV20-1	NA	SARESWGTYSPLH
TRBV20-1	TRBD2	SAPLERGVSPYEQY
TRBV12-5	NA	ASGESYNEQY
TRBV6-1	TRBD2	ASSEARGGLLKETQY
TRBV20-1	NA	SADGLYEQY
TRBV20-1	TRBD1	SAKDSRGQGTSYEQY
TRBV28	NA	ASRGTAEYNEQF
TRBV9	NA	ASSPTGARQETQY
TRBV5-1	NA	ASRDGQGLH